This entry is about one TCR beta chain. Here immunoSEQ multiplex PCR was the method, and the copy in TCRdb shows in-frame clones only, minus some. The table records approximately 160,000 clones, roughly 84% of them present only once. This sample stems from a study of blood T cell repertoires in COVID-19. Sequencing was carried out using peripheral blood. The TCR comes from a woman in her 50s in a cohort sampled during active or convalescent COVID-19.

CDR3 nucleotide sequence: TGTGCCAGCAGCCGGTCAGGGGGCAATGGCTACACCTTC. It specifies CASSRSGGNGYTF. The chain links TRBV7-2 to TRBJ1-2; 8 nucleotides line up with TRBD1. The CDR3 is 13 amino acids. Germline CDR1 SGHTA, CDR2 FQGNSA. Unmatched junction bases numbered 5, after V lost 5 bases and J lost 6 bases.